This T cell receptor beta chain was observed in a study of T cells expressing NK-cell markers. The TCR beta cDNA came from 5'RACE template switching with UMIs. No DNA is given; TCRdb re-called the 5' RACE reads and lists each CDR3 protein once. The sample holds roughly 390,000 distinct CDR3 sequences. Sequenced input: blood T cells: a sorted CD56 or NKG2C T cell subset, CD4+ or CD8+ T cells, or bulk PBMC T cells (not recorded which). The origin of this receptor is a woman between 45 and 60 years old in good health.

The chain's CDR3 is CASSPRLTGKNYEQYF. The chain has TRBV11-2 and TRBJ2-7; TCRdb's D call, TRBD1, is unchecked because there is no DNA. The CDR3 spans 16 residues. Per the germline V gene, CDR1 is SGHAT and CDR2 is FQNNGV.